The 23 T cell receptor beta chains given below trace back to one sample, sequenced in a study of blood T cells in healthy people across ages. Alongside a J-beta primer mix, a sample-barcoded 5' primer served in a second PCR lasting about 6 to 11 cycles. TCRdb reprocessed the 5' RACE reads via MiXCR and lists one record per CDR3 protein. The repertoire consists of about a million distinct CDR3 sequences, with roughly two fifths occurring once and the leading ten covering under 15%. What was sequenced was blood. The source of these receptors is a man younger than 35 in good health.

The CDR3 DNA reads TGTGCCAGCAGTTTACTCCCCGGGACAAACTATGGCTACACCTTC. It encodes CASSLLPGTNYGYTF. The chain carries TRBV12-3 or TRBV12-4 and TRBJ1-2; maybe TRBD1 (6 bases). This CDR3 is 15 amino acids long. V lost 2 bases and J lost 2, with 12 bases in between.

This clonotype was seen a handful of times. The V and J genes are TRBV20-1 and TRBJ1-4; a weak D match, TRBD1 (6 bases). Per germline, CDR1 DFQATT and CDR2 SNEGSKA (reference sequence). This CDR3 spans 13 amino acids. V shed 2 bases and J shed 7 bases, with 11 bases lying between them. The CDR3 DNA reads TGCAGTGCTAGAACCAGGGGTAGTGAAAAACTGTTTTTT. Translating gives CSARTRGSEKLFF.

The gene calls are TRBV29-1 and TRBJ2-3, with D uncertain. V lost 0 bases to trimming and J lost 4 bases, with 8 bases between them. Germline values: CDR1 SQVTM, CDR2 ANQGSEA. The CDR3 contains 13 residues. The DNA for the CDR3 is TGCAGCGTTGAAGAGTACAAGTCAGATACGCAGTATTTT. This gives the protein CSVEEYKSDTQYF.

J is TRBJ2-2 and V is TRBV7-2, with TRBD1 as a possible D gene (6 bases). Looked up from germline, CDR1 is SGHTA and CDR2 is FQGNSA. The germline V and J ends were trimmed by 5 bases and 4 bases, with 20 bases remaining between them. The CDR3 sequence is 17 residues long. The DNA for the CDR3 is TGTGCCAGCAGCCTAAAGATGATGGACAGCTTCACCGGGGAGCTGTTTTTT. It translates to CASSLKMMDSFTGELFF.

In regard to this clonotype: A much larger clone differs from this one at a single base, so this may be a read error. CDR3 loop: CASSVKRGSYEQYF. The DNA for the CDR3 is TGTGCCAGCAGTGTAAAGCGGGGTTCCTACGAGCAGTACTTC. This rearrangement joins TRBV12-3 or TRBV12-4 to TRBJ2-7, with 7 positions matching TRBD2. V lost 5 bases, J lost 1 base, and 5 bases stayed unmatched. This CDR3 has 14 amino acids.

The table lists this clonotype with a few counts. As DNA, the CDR3 is TGTGCCACCAGCAGAGAAACCGCGGACACTGAAGCTTTCTTT. It translates to CATSRETADTEAFF. The chain joins TRBV15 to TRBJ1-1, with D unclear. The V gene lost 0 bases and the J gene lost 3 bases, with 8 bases spanning the gap. The CDR3 consists of 14 residues. CDR1 is LNHNV, CDR2 YYDKDF, per germline (reference sequence). Drawing the rest from reference TRBV15 and TRBJ1-1, the complete variable domain is DAMVIQNPRYQVTQFGKPVTLSCSQTLNHNVMYWYQQKSSQAPKLLFHYYDKDFNNEADTPDNFQSRRPNTSFCFLDIRSPGLGDTAMYLCATSRETADTEAFFGQGTRLTVV.

This clonotype was detected once. Germline is not matched at one junction end, which may reflect a read error. The genes are TRBV2 and TRBJ2-5; 12 bases match TRBD1. Germline V gene sequence: CDR1 SNHLY, CDR2 FYNNEI. The CDR3 contains 14 residues. The CDR3 DNA follows: TGTGCCAGCAGCCCGGGACAGGGGGCCGAGACCCGGTACTTC. Translation gives CASSPGQGAETRYF.

In its sample, this clonotype was seen a few times. The J gene is TRBJ2-3, the V gene TRBV24-1, with 10 bases matching TRBD1. V gave up 4 bases and J gave up 4 bases; unmatched junction bases: 4. Germline V gene sequence: CDR1 KGHDR, CDR2 SFDVKD. CDR3 length: 15 amino acids. This CDR3 reads CATSEPGQGSDTQYF. The CDR3 bases are TGTGCCACCAGTGAACCGGGACAGGGGTCAGATACGCAGTATTTT.

This clonotype was seen once. A clone one base away is much larger, so this may be a read error. It is unclear where the CDR3 begins or ends on the DNA, so no DNA is shown, and the CDR3 is as TCRdb lists it. The chain links TRBV21-1 to TRBJ1-2; TRBD1, as called in the table, went unchecked against the DNA. TRBV21-1 is given as a pseudogene. The CDR3 has 14 residues if both end residues are counted. The CDR3 is CASSKIPLSYGCTF.

The chain joins TRBV7-2 to TRBJ1-6; D possibly corresponds to TRBD1 (5 bases). CDR3 length equals 16 residues. Trimming took 5 bases from V and 0 from J, leaving 11 bases between them. CDR1 SGHTA and CDR2 FQGNSA come from the germline V gene. The CDR3 DNA reads TGTGCCAGCAGCAAGACAGCTATCTCCTATAATTCACCCCTCCACTTT. It specifies CASSKTAISYNSPLHF.

This clonotype turned up a few times. This chain uses TRBV20-1 with TRBJ1-2, with D unclear. The ends were cut back, 0 bases at V and 3 bases at J, with 8 bases in the middle. This CDR3 spans 13 amino acids. The germline CDR1 and CDR2 sequences are DFQATT and SNEGSKA (reference sequence). CDR3 in DNA: TGCAGTGCTAGAGATCTGCGGGACTATGGCTACACCTTC. Translation gives CSARDLRDYGYTF.

The chain combines TRBV29-1 with TRBJ1-1; a possible D gene is TRBD1 (5 bases). With 0 bases removed from V and 1 base from J, the gap between germline ends came to 12 bases. Looked up from germline, CDR1 is SQVTM and CDR2 is ANQGSEA. CDR3 length: 15 amino acids. The CDR3 nucleotides are TGCAGCGTTGAAGACTACAGGACTCAGAACACTGAAGCTTTCTTT. Protein: CSVEDYRTQNTEAFF.

The chain links TRBV6-6 to TRBJ2-3; D might be TRBD1 (6 bases). The CDR3 runs 15 residues. V shed 2 bases and J shed 0 bases, with 9 bases lying between them. CDR1 is MNHNY, CDR2 SVGAGI, per germline (reference sequence). The DNA for the CDR3 is TGTGCCAGCAGTTACGTCCAGGGGAGCACAGATACGCAGTATTTT. Protein product: CASSYVQGSTDTQYF.

The rearrangement uses TRBV20-1 and TRBJ2-1; D unresolved. The CDR3 sequence is 16 residues long. V gave up 3 bases and J gave up 0 bases, with 15 bases separating them. CDR1 and CDR2 from the germline V gene are DFQATT and SNEGSKA (reference sequence). The DNA of the CDR3 is TGCAGTGCTAGTACCGGAGCCGTTAGCTCCTACAATGAGCAGTTCTTC. Translated, it gives CSASTGAVSSYNEQFF.

A few counts support this clonotype. The gene calls are TRBV12-3 or TRBV12-4 and TRBJ1-2; TRBD1 might be the D (6 bases). The CDR3 contains 13 residues. V gave up 5 bases and J gave up 7 bases, with 14 bases separating them. CDR3 nucleotides: TGTGCCAGCAGTCCGAGACAGGCCTTTGGCTACACCTTC. Protein: CASSPRQAFGYTF.

The rearrangement uses TRBV4-1 and TRBJ1-6, with TRBD1 matching 9 bases. After removal of 0 bases from V and 7 bases from J, the junction contained 4 bases not matched to a gene. The germline CDR1 and CDR2 sequences are MGHRA and YSYEKL. This CDR3 region has 16 residues. CDR3 in amino acids: CASSQEQGARNSPLHF. In nucleotides, the CDR3 is TGCGCCAGCAGCCAAGAACAGGGGGCGAGAAATTCACCCCTCCACTTT.

This clonotype was found a few times. The rearrangement joins TRBV5-6 to TRBJ1-1, with TRBD1 matching over 8 bases. CDR3 size: 15 residues. CDR1 is SGHDT and CDR2 is YYEEEE in the germline V gene. Trimming took 4 bases from V and 4 from J; bases not matched to a gene: 9. The CDR3 DNA reads TGTGCCAGCAGCCCGGTAGGACAGGGTGGCACTGAAGCTTTCTTT. This codes for CASSPVGQGGTEAFF. Full variable domain (outside the CDR3, taken from reference TRBV5-6 and TRBJ1-1): DAGVTQSPTHLIKTRGQQVTLRCSPKSGHDTVSWYQQALGQGPQFIFQYYEEEERQRGNFPDRFSGHQFPNYSSELNVNALLLGDSALYLCASSPVGQGGTEAFFGQGTRLTVV.

The chain employs TRBV9 and TRBJ1-4, with D unclear. This CDR3 spans 16 amino acids. Trimming pared 0 bases from V and 0 bases from J, leaving 9 bases between. CDR1 is SGDLS, CDR2 YYNGEE, per germline. Here the CDR3 reads CASSVGGITTNEKLFF. The CDR3 DNA follows: TGTGCCAGCAGCGTAGGCGGGATTACAACTAATGAAAAACTGTTTTTT.

This clonotype was seen a handful of times. V usage is TRBV9 and J usage is TRBJ1-5; D gene uncertain. CDR3 length: 13 residues. V lost 4 bases, J lost 6 bases, and 11 bases lay in between. Germline assignment: CDR1 SGDLS and CDR2 YYNGEE. The CDR3 DNA reads as TGTGCCAGCAGCCTAACAGACACTCAGCCCCAGCATTTT. Translated: CASSLTDTQPQHF.

This clonotype was found many times. Written as DNA, the CDR3 is TGCAGTGCTAGCGGGACAGGGGAAGAAAAACTGTTTTTT. It encodes CSASGTGEEKLFF. The J gene is TRBJ1-4, the V gene TRBV20-1, with TRBD1 identical over 10 bases. Germline CDR1 DFQATT, CDR2 SNEGSKA (reference sequence). CDR3 size: 13 residues. The junction had 3 bases not matched to a gene; V was cut back by 3 bases and J by 8 bases.

The J gene is TRBJ2-4, the V gene TRBV7-2, with 7 bases lining up with TRBD1. The junction had 3 bases not matched to a gene; V was cut back by 4 bases and J by 3 bases. The CDR3 extends over 14 amino acids. CDR1 and CDR2 from the germline V gene are SGHTA and FQGNSA. The CDR3 nucleotides are TGTGCCAGCAGCTCCCAGGGGGACAAAAACATTCAGTACTTC. Encoded protein: CASSSQGDKNIQYF.

This clonotype occurred once. A read error may explain this, as a much larger clone is one base away. The CDR3: CASSVRRRGGNEQYF. CDR3 in DNA: TGTGCCAGCAGCGTCCGCCGCAGGGGAGGAAATGAGCAGTACTTC. This rearrangement joins TRBV13 to TRBJ2-5; D assignment may be TRBD1 or TRBD2 (6 bases each). The CDR3 loop spans 15 amino acids. The ends were cut back, 5 bases at V and 11 bases at J, with 24 bases in the middle. Germline V gene data show CDR1 as PRHDT and CDR2 as FYEKMQ (reference sequence). The full variable domain, with the rest looked up from reference TRBV13 and TRBJ2-5, is AAGVIQSPRHLIKEKRETATLKCYPIPRHDTVYWYQQGPGQDPQFLISFYEKMQSDKGSIPDRFSAQQFSDYHSELNMSSLELGDSALYFCASSVRRRGGNEQYFGPGTRLLVL.

The genes are TRBV4-3 and TRBJ2-4; 10 nucleotides align to TRBD2. The DNA end is more similar to TRBJ2-5, so the J call may be wrong. Germline lookup yields CDR1 LGHNA and CDR2 YSLEER. CDR3 length: 14 residues. CDR3 bases: TGCGCCAGCAGCACTAGCGGGGTAGCGGAGACCCAGTACTTC. This codes for CASSTSGVAETQYF.